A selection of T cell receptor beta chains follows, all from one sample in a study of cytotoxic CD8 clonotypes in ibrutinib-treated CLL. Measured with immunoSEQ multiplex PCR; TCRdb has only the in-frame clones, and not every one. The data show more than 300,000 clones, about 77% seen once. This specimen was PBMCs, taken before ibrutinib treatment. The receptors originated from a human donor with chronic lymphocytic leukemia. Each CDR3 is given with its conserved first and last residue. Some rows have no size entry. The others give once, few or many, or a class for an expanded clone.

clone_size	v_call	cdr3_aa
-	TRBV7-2	CASSLAGLNEQFF
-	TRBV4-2	CASSYADRDRGSYEQYF
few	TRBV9	CASSVGHHAGDTQYF
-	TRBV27	CAAGISSYEQYF
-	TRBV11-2	CASSPRYRETQYF
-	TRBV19	CASRAGPAGDTQYF
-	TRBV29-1	CSVEDVTGSYEQYF
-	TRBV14	CASSPKTGGHQETQYF
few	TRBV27	CASSLSTGAFGYTF
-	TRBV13	CASSLFASGRTEQFF
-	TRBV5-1	CASSLGGPRDTDTQYF
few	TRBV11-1	CASSPRQYEQFF
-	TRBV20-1	CSAKKGYTF
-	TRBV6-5	CASSPFTTEQYF
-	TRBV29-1	CSVVRTGVYNEQFF
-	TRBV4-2	CASSPGTSGRGWYEQYF
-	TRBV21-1	CASSKRCLVQETQYF
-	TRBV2	CASRQHSATNEKLFF
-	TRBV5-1	CASSLHPYEQYF
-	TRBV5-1	CASSPPGEGRLFPDTQYF
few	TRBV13	CASSPLSGLYEQYF
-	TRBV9	CASSAANGWGNEQYF
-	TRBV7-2	CASSLLWQGWITDTQYF
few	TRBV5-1	CASSSGPGADQPQHF
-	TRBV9	CASSVDPGGHNEQFF
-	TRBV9	CASSPRQAGPRELFF
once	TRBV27	CASRRLGDGETQYF
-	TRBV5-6	CASSWRRRGFEANYGYTF
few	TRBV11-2	CASSLLRELFF
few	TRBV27	CASSSTGNYGYTF
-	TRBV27	CASSLGGRSSYNEQFF
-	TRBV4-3	CASSQDLRQIRPYEQYF
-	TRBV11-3	CASSVGLAVGTDTQYF
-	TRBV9	CASSVGGRNTIYF
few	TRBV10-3	CAIKATGLGYTF
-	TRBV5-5	CASSLVQGRSYEQYF
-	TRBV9	CASSPQGSSSEQYF
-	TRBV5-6	CASSFLQAYGYTF
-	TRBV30	CAWAGTSGRMAPVPYNEQFF
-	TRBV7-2	CASSLSGTYEQYF
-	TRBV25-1	CASSQPGWTGDRHGYTF
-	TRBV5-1	CASSYSGKDYGYTF
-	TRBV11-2	CASSSGQGHYEQYF
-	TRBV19	CASSTPSGMRNEQFF
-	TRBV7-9	CASSLEGQQETQYF
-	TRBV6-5	CASSSGSYGYTF
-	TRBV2	CASMTDMNTEAFF
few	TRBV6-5	CASSRRRDEKLFF
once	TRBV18	CASSPGGRGTFSYEQYF
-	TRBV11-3	CASSFLGRGDTQYF
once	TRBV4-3	CASSAGTEYEQYF
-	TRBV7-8	CASSLPNRARGENTEAFF
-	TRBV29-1	CSGATLVVDTQYF